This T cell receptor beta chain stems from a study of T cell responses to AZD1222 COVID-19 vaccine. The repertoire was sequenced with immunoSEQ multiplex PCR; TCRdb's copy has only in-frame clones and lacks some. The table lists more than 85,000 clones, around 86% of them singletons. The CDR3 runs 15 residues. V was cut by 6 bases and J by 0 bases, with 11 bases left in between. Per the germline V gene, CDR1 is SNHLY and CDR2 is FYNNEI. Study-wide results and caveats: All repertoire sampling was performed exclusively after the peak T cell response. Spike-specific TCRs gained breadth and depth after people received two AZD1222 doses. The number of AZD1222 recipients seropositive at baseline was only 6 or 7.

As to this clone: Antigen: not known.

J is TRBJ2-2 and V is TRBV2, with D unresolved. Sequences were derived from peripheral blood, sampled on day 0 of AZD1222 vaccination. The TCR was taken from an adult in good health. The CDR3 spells CASRKVGANTGELFF. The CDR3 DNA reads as TGTGCCAGCAGGAAGGTGGGCGCGAACACCGGGGAGCTGTTTTTT.